This T cell receptor beta chain is drawn from a study of T cell responses to AZD1222 COVID-19 vaccine. Study conclusions and caveats: White British donors predominated, females outnumbered males, and clonal diversity was possibly underestimated.

About this clone: The target antigen is unknown.

Deletions cut 5 bases from V and 0 bases from J, with 11 bases between. The CDR3 is made up of 16 amino acids. Germline CDR1 reads SGHTA; CDR2 reads FQGNSA. Libraries were prepared by immunoSEQ multiplex PCR; TCRdb keeps only in-frame clonotypes and omits some of them. The sample lists roughly 97,000 clones; roughly 90% were seen once. This chain links TRBV7-2 with TRBJ1-6; the D gene is possibly TRBD1 (5 bases). The sequencing used peripheral blood, collected on day 0 of AZD1222 vaccination. This clonotype was sampled from an adult in good health. CDR3 DNA sequence: TGTGCCAGCAGCCCGTCGACAGTCTCCTATAATTCACCCCTCCACTTT. This encodes CASSPSTVSYNSPLHF. The variable domain in full, with the rest retrieved from reference TRBV7-2 and TRBJ1-6, is GAGVSQSPSNKVTEKGKDVELRCDPISGHTALYWYRQSLGQGLEFLIYFQGNSAPDKSGLPSDRFSAERTGGSVSTLTIQRTQQEDSAVYLCASSPSTVSYNSPLHFGNGTRLTVT.